A selection of T cell receptor beta chains follows, all from one sample in a study of chemoradiotherapy in HPV16-positive cancers. Some clones are missing from TCRdb's copy, which holds only in-frame ones; the method was immunoSEQ multiplex PCR. Among over a thousand clones, around 85% were seen once, and the ten largest hold 5.5% to 7%. This specimen consisted of tumor tissue, obtained from a patient who underwent chemoradiotherapy. Receptors were obtained from a human donor with HPV-associated anogenital cancer. Each CDR3 is given with its conserved first and last residue. D genes are given only for firm matches. Clone sizes are given selectively: once, few, many, or a class where the clone is expanded.

J	length	D	size	V	DNA	CDR3
TRBJ1-2	13	-	-	TRBV7-2	TGTGCCAGCAGCTTAGGATATAACTATGGCTACACCTTC	CASSLGYNYGYTF
TRBJ1-5	15	TRBD1	-	TRBV28	TGTGCCAGCAGTCGGGACAGGGGACTCAATCAGCCCCAGCATTTT	CASSRDRGLNQPQHF
TRBJ1-2	14	TRBD1	once	TRBV28	TGTGCCAGCACTAAAGGGGGCGAAAGCTATGGCTACACCTTC	CASTKGGESYGYTF
TRBJ1-5	18	TRBD1	-	TRBV2	TGTGCCAGCAGTGCACGTCCCGGGACAGGGAACAGTAATCAGCCCCAGCATTTT	CASSARPGTGNSNQPQHF
TRBJ1-3	14	TRBD1	-	TRBV30	TGTGCCTTCGCCAGGGGGCTCTCTGGAAACACCATATATTTT	CAFARGLSGNTIYF
TRBJ1-6	16	TRBD1	-	TRBV19	TGTGCCAGCGCAAGAGGGGGACAGATCTATAATTCACCCCTCCACTTT	CASARGGQIYNSPLHF
TRBJ2-2	13	TRBD2	-	TRBV29-1	TGCAGCTTTAGCGGGAGCGAGGCCGGGGAGCTGTTTTTT	CSFSGSEAGELFF
TRBJ2-1	20	-	-	TRBV23-1	TGCGCCAGCAGTCAAACCCCACGACTCTTCGGACAGAAATCCTACAATGAGCAGTTCTTC	CASSQTPRLFGQKSYNEQFF
TRBJ1-1	17	TRBD1	-	TRBV4-3	TGCGCCAGCAGCCGGCGACAGGGGGTTCTTTTGAACACTGAAGCTTTCTTT	CASSRRQGVLLNTEAFF
TRBJ1-5	13	-	-	TRBV30	TGTGCCTGGTCAGGGGAACGCAATCAGCCCCAGCATTTT	CAWSGERNQPQHF
TRBJ1-1	16	-	once	TRBV7-8	TGTGCCAGCAGCAAAGGCGGGGTGGCTATGAGCACTGAAGCTTTCTTT	CASSKGGVAMSTEAFF
TRBJ1-1	14	-	-	TRBV2	TGTGCCAGCAGTTCTGCAGGGTTTAACACTGAAGCTTTCTTT	CASSSAGFNTEAFF
TRBJ1-6	16	-	-	TRBV5-1	TGCGCCAGCAGCTTGGGGGACGGGGGGTATAATTCACCCCTCCACTTT	CASSLGDGGYNSPLHF
TRBJ1-6	16	-	once	TRBV7-8	TGTGCCAGCAGCAATGTAGGAGGGAGAGGGAATTCACCCCTCCACTTT	CASSNVGGRGNSPLHF
TRBJ1-2	14	-	-	TRBV4-2	TGTGCCAGCAGCCAGACAGACTATAACTATGGCTACACCTTC	CASSQTDYNYGYTF
TRBJ2-3	13	TRBD1	once	TRBV7-9	TGTGCCACCGAAGGACAGGGGTTAGATACGCAGTATTTT	CATEGQGLDTQYF
TRBJ2-7	13	-	few	TRBV7-7	TGTGCCAGCAGCCCCGGCGGGGCGAGGGAGCAGTACTTC	CASSPGGAREQYF
TRBJ1-2	15	-	-	TRBV6-1	TGTGCCAGCAGCCCGACTCGACGGAGAGGGTATGGCTACACCTTC	CASSPTRRRGYGYTF
TRBJ1-1	12	-	-	TRBV29-1	TGCAGCTCAAGAGTGGGAGACACTGAAGCTTTCTTT	CSSRVGDTEAFF
TRBJ1-2	18	-	few	TRBV21-1	TGTGCCAGCAGCCAACCGCGGACAGGGGGACCTCTGAGGGATGGCTACACCTTC	CASSQPRTGGPLRDGYTF
TRBJ1-2	12	-	-	TRBV14	TGTGCCAGCAGCCCGTACGGATATGGCTACACCTTC	CASSPYGYGYTF
TRBJ1-2	15	TRBD1	-	TRBV7-7	TGTGCCAGCAGCCCCCCCACCGACAGGGTCGATGGCTACACCTTC	CASSPPTDRVDGYTF
TRBJ1-2	14	-	few	TRBV4-2	TGTGCCAGCAGCCAAGTTGAGGGGACTTCTGGCTACACCTTC	CASSQVEGTSGYTF
TRBJ2-1	18	TRBD2	-	TRBV11-2	TGTGCCAGCAGCTCTCGACTAGCGGGAGGGGGCCAGGACAATGAGCAGTTCTTC	CASSSRLAGGGQDNEQFF
TRBJ1-4	13	-	-	TRBV29-1	TGCAGCGTTGAGGGGGGAAAAAATGAAAAACTGTTTTTT	CSVEGGKNEKLFF
TRBJ1-1	13	-	-	TRBV29-1	TGCAGCGGCCATTGGACAGCGAACACTGAAGCTTTCTTT	CSGHWTANTEAFF
TRBJ1-2	15	-	-	TRBV5-1	TGCGCCAGCAGCTCCGGGGCCGGGAATGAAAATGGCTACACCTTC	CASSSGAGNENGYTF
TRBJ1-2	14	-	-	TRBV4-2	TGTGCCAGCAGCTTTAGGGGGGCAGCCTATGGCTACACCTTC	CASSFRGAAYGYTF
TRBJ1-5	16	TRBD1	once	TRBV19	TGTGCCAGTAGTATAATAGGGGGCAATGCGGGTCAGCCCCAGCATTTT	CASSIIGGNAGQPQHF
TRBJ2-1	15	-	-	TRBV6-4	TGTGCCAGCAGTGAGGGACCGAGCTCCTACAATGAGCAGTTCTTC	CASSEGPSSYNEQFF
TRBJ1-2	12	TRBD1	few	TRBV7-9	TGTGCCAGCAACAGGGGTGACTATGGCTACACCTTC	CASNRGDYGYTF
TRBJ2-1	15	TRBD2	-	TRBV5-6	TGTGCCAGCAGCTTCGCGGGAGGGGGATACAATGAGCAGTTCTTC	CASSFAGGGYNEQFF
TRBJ2-3	14	TRBD1	-	TRBV6-6	TGTGCCACCCAGGACAGGGGGCGCACAGATACGCAGTATTTT	CATQDRGRTDTQYF
TRBJ2-6	14	-	-	TRBV5-6	TGTGCCAGCAGCTACAGGGCTGGGGCCAACGTCCTGACTTTC	CASSYRAGANVLTF
TRBJ1-1	13	-	-	TRBV9	TGTGCCAGCAGCTTTTTAAGAGACACTGAAGCTTTCTTT	CASSFLRDTEAFF
TRBJ2-2	13	-	-	TRBV27	TGTGCCAGCAGTTTATTTCTGGGCGGGGAGCTGTTTTTT	CASSLFLGGELFF
TRBJ1-1	15	-	-	TRBV7-2	TGTGCCAGCAGCTTAGTGGGTCGTGGTGGGGACGAAGCTTTCTTT	CASSLVGRGGDEAFF
TRBJ2-3	13	TRBD2	-	TRBV29-1	TGCAGCGGGTGGGAGGGGCGAGGAGATACGCAGTATTTT	CSGWEGRGDTQYF
TRBJ1-2	13	-	-	TRBV6-1	TGTGCCAGCAGTATTCGACGGAACTATGGCTACACCTTC	CASSIRRNYGYTF
TRBJ2-2	15	-	-	TRBV4-3	TGCGCCAGCAGGGGTAGCACAGGGTACACCGGGGAGCTGTTTTTT	CASRGSTGYTGELFF
TRBJ2-1	17	TRBD2	once	TRBV27	TGTGCCAGCAGTCCCTCACTAGCGGGGTTAAAGTACAATGAGCAGTTCTTC	CASSPSLAGLKYNEQFF
TRBJ2-1	16	TRBD1	-	TRBV19	TGTGCCAGTAGGTCGGCCCCGGGACAGGAACACAATGAGCAGTTCTTC	CASRSAPGQEHNEQFF
TRBJ1-1	16	-	-	TRBV5-1	TGCGCCAGCAGCCCACCCGTCGGGGGGCTTTTCACTGAAGCTTTCTTT	CASSPPVGGLFTEAFF
TRBJ2-7	15	-	-	TRBV11-1	TGTGCCAGCAGCCGCAATTCTGGGGTCAGGAACGAGCAGTACTTC	CASSRNSGVRNEQYF
TRBJ2-1	11	-	once	TRBV25-1	TGTGCCAGCAGTACGGGGAATGAGCAGTTCTTC	CASSTGNEQFF
TRBJ2-1	15	TRBD2	-	TRBV5-1	TGCGCCAGCAGCTTACTAGCGGAAACCTACAATGAGCAGTTCTTC	CASSLLAETYNEQFF
TRBJ1-3	15	-	-	TRBV19	TGTGCCAGTAGTATCTCGACAGCCTCTGGAAACACCATATATTTT	CASSISTASGNTIYF
TRBJ1-6	15	-	few	TRBV7-9	TGTGCCAGCAGCTCACAGGGCGGGAAGAATTCACCCCTCCACTTT	CASSSQGGKNSPLHF
TRBJ1-2	14	-	-	TRBV12-5	TGTGCTAGTGGTTTGGCACAGGGAGAGGGTGGCTACACCTTC	CASGLAQGEGGYTF